This record covers a single T cell receptor (beta chain). This sample is part of a study of blood T cell repertoires in COVID-19. As for the study in general: Specimens from acute and convalescent COVID-19 originated in the United States, Italy and Spain. Sample material is recorded as cDNA or gDNA derived from T cells, B-cell-depleted T cells, or PBMCs.

Authors' data handling: Amplification of reference gene primers provided the estimated nucleated cell counts. Clones were read by immunoSEQ multiplex PCR, and TCRdb kept only the in-frame ones, dropping some. That table is the source of V, J and clone size, and D and trimming were worked out from the DNA. The table has about 110,000 clones, around 85% seen once. From germline, CDR1 is LNHDA and CDR2 SQIVND (reference sequence). V lost 6 bases, J lost 15 bases, and 13 bases stayed unmatched. The CDR3 runs 13 residues. Specimen: peripheral blood. The TCR originated in a man aged 70-80 years with active or convalescent COVID-19. The chain carries TRBV19 and TRBJ2-1; 8 bases map to TRBD2. For the CDR3, the DNA is TGTGCCAGTAGCAGCGGGAGTCCGCAGGGGTGGTTCTTC. It is translated as CASSSGSPQGWFF.